This TCR beta chain was retrieved from a study of graft-versus-host responses after intestinal transplantation (dated by TCRdb to the early 2020s). As for the study more broadly: The transplants that recipients received were multivisceral, liver-intestinal, or isolated intestinal. Graft-versus-host and host-versus-graft alloreactive T cell clones were tracked in the graft, circulation and bone marrow after intestinal transplantation using bulk TCR-beta CDR3 sequencing. Instead of going to the commercial service, samples from a few later patients were sequenced in-house on an Illumina MiSeq and processed with MiXCR. Anti-thymocyte globulin induction was given to all recipients, followed by maintenance tacrolimus and steroids for two to four years. Alloreactive clones were identified by sequencing pre-transplant mixed lymphocyte reaction products and comparing these products with unstimulated pre-transplant donor and recipient T cells. Of the 20 to 30 intestinal transplant recipients enrolled in the cohort, one of whom was a retransplant, 3 patients without pretransplant specimens were excluded. Donor T cell macrochimerism was defined as a peak of at least 4% donor T cells among recipient peripheral blood mononuclear cells. Study-level results and caveats: Peak levels of circulating GvH clones were associated with declines in HvG clones early after transplant. Conclusions were limited by the relatively low number and heterogeneity of intestinal transplant patients. In patients with donor T cell macrochimerism, the allografts had high GvH to HvG T cell clonal ratios. GvH clones were detected in recipient bone marrow, and some appeared earlier in ileal mucosa or blood, consistent with an intestinal mucosal origin.

V sheds 7 bases and J sheds 4 bases, leaving 17 bases between their ends. Per the germline V gene, MNHEY is the CDR1 and SVGAGI is the CDR2. The CDR3, from cysteine to phenylalanine, totals 14 residues. The only DNA kept is the CDR3, 42 bases in frame from the first base. The library was produced with the immunoSEQ multiplex PCR assay. For most patients, genomic DNA was isolated with the Qiagen DNeasy Blood and Tissue Kit and sent frozen to Adaptive Biotechnologies for TCR sequencing. For most patients, genomic DNA was subjected to high-throughput TCR-beta CDR3 sequencing by Adaptive Biotechnologies. On the study's bioinformatics: TCR sequencing data for 15 to 20 patients were retrieved from Adaptive's ImmunoSEQ software; three other patients were processed with MiXCR and VDJtools. To correct CD4 versus CD8 sorting errors, sequences present in both subsets at a frequency ratio below 5:1 were removed. CDR3 nucleotide sequences shared by donor and recipient were removed because the origin of these sequences could not be assigned. Alloreactive clones required at least 2-fold expansion over unstimulated cells and minimum CFSE-low frequency of 0.002% (template counts) or 0.001% (read counts). Clones detected in sequenced pre-transplant spleen, lymph node, or MLR CFSE-low populations of the donor or recipient were defined as mappable. The cumulative frequency of alloreactive clones was calculated as a percentage of all sequences, weighted by copy number. This is the immuneACCESS table as TCRdb keeps it, with only in-frame sequences that have V and J called. A part of the clones is gone; compared with another copy, unresolved V genes explain less than half, and the rest is unexplained. That table supplies the V and J calls and clone size; D and trimming were determined from the DNA. The sample table lists a few thousand clones, 25% to 30% of them with a count of one. The leading ten clones occupy roughly 7.7% of the sample.

The time point label, read with the paper, signifies: cells obtained before transplantation from donor or recipient. Mixed lymphocyte reactions plated around 200,000 CFSE-labeled pre-transplant responders with around 200,000 irradiated violet-dye-labeled stimulators and were cultured for roughly 6 days. Proliferating CD3+CD4+CFSE-low and CD3+CD8+CFSE-low responder cells were FACS-sorted on a BD Influx sorter after the mixed lymphocyte reaction. On this clone: No per-base quality is available; no much larger clone lies one base away.

Specimen: alloreactive CD8+ T cells from a mixed lymphocyte reaction culture, collected before intestinal transplant. The cell subset or site label here, explained by the study, means: CFSE-low proliferating T cells sorted from roughly six-day pre-transplant mixed lymphocyte reaction (GvH or HvG direction). The TCR originated in a human patient who received an intestinal transplant. The sequence joins TRBV6-5 to TRBJ2-7; a weak D assignment points to TRBD2 (7 bases agree). The CDR3 region has the sequence CASNFGGHEYEQYF. At the DNA level, the sequence is TGTGCCAGCAACTTCGGGGGGCATGAGTACGAGCAGTACTTC.